This record covers a single T cell receptor (beta chain). Its binding antigen is unknown. Per-nucleotide qualities are absent, and no much larger clonotype sits a single base away. The sequencer listed for this sample is Illumina HiSeq 1500. The public reads were reprocessed in TCRdb via fastp at Q25 and MiXCR, keeping in-frame beta chains. Identical CDR3 proteins give one entry, which carries the most common genes and DNA. For this sample the table gives 100,000 or so distinct CDR3 sequences, of which roughly 39% were detected only once. Around 74% of the sample rests with the top ten. This sample is drawn from a study of T cell repertoires in cytomegalovirus infection (dated by TCRdb to the late 2010s). Background on the whole study: The peptide stimulations were aimed at well-studied HLA-B-restricted epitopes as well as recently identified HLA-C-restricted CMV epitopes, whose presentation resists viral immunomodulation. Donor HLA type was relevant to the analysis, because carriage of CMV infection together with the matching HLA type was indicated by public TCR beta signatures. Broad study findings and their caveats: The ex vivo response was dominated by HLA-C-restricted CMV-specific TCR beta clonotypes, and the single most frequent clonotype in two of eight donors was supplied by these HLA-C-restricted clonotypes. In both this cohort and an independent cohort of 350 to 400 donors, the cumulative frequency of public TCR beta family members distinguished carriers of CMV infection plus the relevant HLA type.

Per the publication, the treatment or condition label means: in vitro stimulation with specific CMV peptide epitopes to enrich CMV-specific T cells. Source: CD8+ T cells from cultured PBMCs, taken from culture after CMV antigen stimulation. The sequence came from a human donor in good health (CMV status not recorded). Some clones in this sample may be carry-over from other donors' samples.

The DNA sequence reads TGTGCCAGCAGTTTAGGGTGGGGGGGCCTCTACAATGAGCAGTTCTTC. This sequence encodes CASSLGWGGLYNEQFF. The sequence is built from TRBV12-3 or TRBV12-4 and TRBJ2-1; the D gene is perhaps TRBD2, on 7 matching bases. V is reduced by 1 base and J by 3 bases, leaving a spacing of 13 bases between them. The CDR3, from cysteine to phenylalanine, totals 16 residues. Only the CDR3 part of the read is kept: 48 bases, read in frame from the first base.